Shown below are 17 T cell receptor beta chains from a single sample sequenced in a study of shared clonotypes between healthy human individuals (dated by TCRdb to 2019 to 2021). The library was obtained by the immunoSEQ multiplex PCR assay. This immuneACCESS table, as held by TCRdb, lists in-frame sequences with V and J called but not all clones. Of the missing ones, under half trace to an unresolved V gene in checked studies; the others have no known cause. Present in this sample are about 960,000 clones, approximately 80% of which were seen just once. Jointly, the top ten make up around 1.5% of the sample. The sequenced material came from memory CD4+ T cells sorted from blood. The cell subset or site label on this specimen signifies: CD45RA-negative fraction. These receptors all come from a man between 18 and 35 years old in good health.

The genes are TRBV19 and TRBJ2-2, with D possibly matching TRBD1 (6 bases). Germline V lookup: CDR1 LNHDA, CDR2 SQIVND (reference sequence). The V end was cut by 4 bases, the J end by 6 bases, with 9 bases between. This CDR3 is built from 13 residues. The CDR3 DNA reads as TGTGCCAGTAGTAACCCAGGGGCCGGGGAGCTGTTTTTT. This translates into CASSNPGAGELFF.

This rearrangement joins TRBV5-1 to TRBJ1-1, with D unresolved. CDR3 length: 14 residues. Between the trimmed V and J ends, which lost 1 base and 1 base, there was a span of 8 bases. Per the germline V gene, CDR1 is SGHRS and CDR2 is YFSETQ. The CDR3, as DNA: TGCGCCAGCAGCTTGTCGGAGAAGAACACTGAAGCTTTCTTT. Translation: CASSLSEKNTEAFF.

CDR3 nucleotide sequence: TGTGCCAGCAGCTTTAGCGGAATATTCACAGATACGCAGTATTTT. The encoded protein is CASSFSGIFTDTQYF. This chain links TRBV7-2 with TRBJ2-3; the D gene is possibly TRBD2 (6 bases). The CDR3 runs to 15 residues. Trimming left V 3 bases short and J 2 bases short, with 12 bases between. Germline V gene lookup returns CDR1 SGHTA and CDR2 FQGNSA.

The chain recombines TRBV5-4 with TRBJ1-1, with D possibly being TRBD1 (6 bases). With 4 bases removed from V and 4 bases from J, the gap between germline ends came to 17 bases. This CDR3 is 15 amino acids long. CDR1 and CDR2 (germline): SGHNT, YYREEE (reference sequence). CDR3 DNA: TGTGCCAGCAGCAGGCCCGGGGGGGCGAGCACTGAAGCTTTCTTT. Translated, it gives CASSRPGGASTEAFF. Combining the CDR3 with reference TRBV5-4 and TRBJ1-1 gives the whole variable domain ETGVTQSPTHLIKTRGQQVTLRCSSQSGHNTVSWYQQALGQGPQFIFQYYREEENGRGNFPPRFSGLQFPNYSSELNVNALELDDSALYLCASSRPGGASTEAFFGQGTRLTVV.

This clone has only a few counts. The chain couples TRBV5-1 to TRBJ2-2; possibly TRBD1 for D (6 bases). V was cut by 4 bases and J by 6 bases, with 13 bases left in between. The CDR3 contains 14 residues. The germline V gene has CDR1 SGHRS and CDR2 YFSETQ. DNA for the CDR3: TGCGCCAGCAGCATAAACAGGGAATCCGGGGAGCTGTTTTTT. Encoded protein: CASSINRESGELFF.

As to this clone: This clone may be a read error of a much larger clone one base away. The chain carries TRBV5-4 and TRBJ1-2; a possible D gene is TRBD1 (5 bases). The CDR3 is 13 amino acids. The germline CDR1 and CDR2 sequences are SGHNT and YYREEE (reference sequence). V was pared by 0 bases and J by 5 bases, with 8 bases between. CDR3 loop: CASSLAQGYGYTF. In DNA, the CDR3 is TGTGCCAGCAGCTTGGCTCAGGGTTATGGCTACACCTTC.

V usage is TRBV6-1 and J usage is TRBJ2-7, with 8 bases aligning to TRBD1. The CDR3 runs to 13 residues. CDR1 and CDR2 from the germline V gene are MNHNS and SASEGT. The V segment lost 4 bases and the J segment 3 bases; nucleotides outside the gene matches: 2. The CDR3 sequence is CASSGTGNYEQYF. CDR3 DNA sequence: TGTGCCAGCAGTGGGACAGGGAACTACGAGCAGTACTTC.

V gene TRBV13 combines with J gene TRBJ2-2; TRBD2 matches at 11 bases. Germline CDR1 and CDR2: PRHDT and FYEKMQ (reference sequence). V gave up 5 bases and J gave up 5 bases; unmatched junction bases: 7. The CDR3 sequence is 16 residues long. CDR3 in amino acids: CASSPSTSGGTGELFF. The CDR3 region has the DNA TGTGCCAGCAGCCCATCTACTAGCGGGGGTACCGGGGAGCTGTTTTTT.

The chain carries TRBV21-1 and TRBJ2-4. TRBV21-1 is marked as a pseudogene. The CDR3 sequence is 16 residues long. The CDR3 here is CASPQGGQLAKNIQYF. The CDR3 DNA reads as TGTGCCAGCCCCCAAGGAGGACAATTAGCCAAAAACATTCAGTACTTC.

This clone was detected a few times. The chain uses TRBV14 and TRBJ1-5; D gene ambiguous. The ends were cut back, 1 base at V and 4 bases at J, with 14 bases in the middle. The CDR3 consists of 16 residues. Germline V lookup: CDR1 SGHDN, CDR2 FVKESK. DNA of the CDR3: TGTGCCAGCAGCCAAGTCTACCAGGCCCCAAATCAGCCCCAGCATTTT. Its translation is CASSQVYQAPNQPQHF.

The J gene is TRBJ2-7, the V gene TRBV11-2, with D possibly matching TRBD1 (5 bases). This CDR3 contains 16 residues. V was pared by 0 bases and J by 0 bases, with 12 bases between. Germline V lookup: CDR1 SGHAT, CDR2 FQNNGV. In DNA form, the CDR3 reads TGTGCCAGCAGCTTAGATCCCAGGCAGGGCTCCTACGAGCAGTACTTC. It specifies CASSLDPRQGSYEQYF. The full variable domain, its missing parts supplied by reference TRBV11-2 and TRBJ2-7, is EAGVAQSPRYKIIEKRQSVAFWCNPISGHATLYWYQQILGQGPKLLIQFQNNGVVDDSQLPKDRFSAERLKGVDSTLKIQPAKLEDSAVYLCASSLDPRQGSYEQYFGPGTRLTVT.

The chain is built from TRBV6-5 and TRBJ1-5; unclear D gene. CDR1 is MNHEY and CDR2 is SVGAGI in the germline V gene. The CDR3 totals 12 residues. The ends were cut back, 5 bases at V and 11 bases at J, with 13 bases in the middle. CDR3 residues: CASSNLGRAQHF. The CDR3 coding sequence is TGTGCCAGCAGTAACCTCGGACGGGCCCAGCATTTT.

This chain connects TRBV21-1 to TRBJ2-5; TRBD2, the table's D call, was not compared with the DNA. TRBV21-1 is shown as a pseudogene. The CDR3 has 15 residues. The CDR3 DNA is TGTGCCAGCAGCCCCACGGAGGAGGGTGGAGAGACCCAGTACTTC. Protein product: CASSPTEEGGETQYF.

The rearrangement links TRBV2 to TRBJ2-2, with D hard to call. The V end was cut by 1 base, the J end by 2 bases, with 5 bases between. Germline values: CDR1 SNHLY, CDR2 FYNNEI. This CDR3 region has 14 residues. The DNA of the CDR3 is TGTGCCAGCAGTGAAGGGTACAACACCGGGGAGCTGTTTTTT. Encoded protein: CASSEGYNTGELFF.

The CDR3 sequence is CASSWTGGGEKLFF. CDR3 nucleotide sequence: TGTGCCAGCAGCTGGACAGGGGGCGGTGAAAAACTGTTTTTT. The J gene is TRBJ1-4, the V gene TRBV5-8, with TRBD1 identical over 11 bases. Germline V gives CDR1 SGHTS, CDR2 YDEGEE. This CDR3 region has 14 residues. The trim removed 3 bases at V and 7 bases at J, leaving 2 bases unmatched.

This clone appeared a few times. The rearrangement links TRBV28 to TRBJ1-2; 7 bases fit TRBD1. The V gene end was trimmed by 6 bases and the J gene end by 8 bases; junction bases not matched to a gene: 9. CDR1 is MDHEN and CDR2 is SYDVKM in the germline V gene. The length of the CDR3 is 13 residues. The CDR3 loop reads CASRLDREWGYTF. For the CDR3, the DNA is TGTGCCAGCAGACTAGACAGGGAGTGGGGCTACACCTTC.

This clone was found once. The CDR3 spells CASRRTTGSQETQYF. The DNA for the CDR3 is TGTGCCAGCAGGCGGACTACAGGGAGCCAAGAGACCCAGTACTTC. The chain recombines TRBV2 with TRBJ2-5, with D possibly being TRBD1 or TRBD2 (6 bases each). CDR3 size: 15 residues. V lost 6 bases to trimming and J lost 1 base, with 15 bases between them. Germline assignment: CDR1 SNHLY and CDR2 FYNNEI.